These 16 T cell receptor beta chains were sequenced from one sample in a study of a mutant IDH1 vaccine in newly diagnosed glioma. Time point in this sample: baseline, week 1 (first vaccination visit). Treatment of the sample: pre-vaccination baseline after standard-of-care therapy. Sequencing was performed with immunoSEQ multiplex PCR; in TCRdb, only in-frame clones are kept and a portion is missing. Among around 56,000 clones listed, more than 85% were seen once. Source: PBMCs, taken from a glioma patient treated with radiotherapy, temozolomide or both. The receptors here all came from a man aged 50-59 years with glioma.

V is TRBV10-2 and J is TRBJ2-3; the D gene is possibly TRBD1 (5 bases). Germline assignment: CDR1 WSHSY and CDR2 SAAADI. The germline V and J ends were trimmed by 6 bases and 6 bases, with 19 bases remaining between them. This CDR3 has 15 residues. Written as DNA, the CDR3 is TGCGCCAGCAGAAAAGACAGCTCTAATGTGGATACGCAGTATTTT. Translating it yields CASRKDSSNVDTQYF.

This chain links TRBV9 with TRBJ1-5; the D is unclear. CDR3 length: 15 amino acids. Germline V lookup: CDR1 SGDLS, CDR2 YYNGEE. With 0 bases removed from V and 0 bases from J, the gap between germline ends came to 7 bases. The CDR3, as DNA: TGTGCCAGCAGCGTAGGTAGCAGTAGCAATCAGCCCCAGCATTTT. Residues: CASSVGSSSNQPQHF. The full variable domain, its missing parts supplied by reference TRBV9 and TRBJ1-5, is DSGVTQTPKHLITATGQRVTLRCSPRSGDLSVYWYQQSLDQGLQFLIQYYNGEERAKGNILERFSAQQFPDLHSELNLSSLELGDSALYFCASSVGSSSNQPQHFGDGTRLSIL.

The rearrangement links TRBV28 to TRBJ2-1, with D uncertain. V was trimmed by 1 base and J by 12 bases, leaving 13 bases between them. Germline lookup yields CDR1 MDHEN and CDR2 SYDVKM. The CDR3 has 13 residues. CDR3 protein: CASSLYTNSGQFF. CDR3 nucleotide sequence: TGTGCCAGCAGTTTATATACTAATTCTGGGCAGTTCTTC.

This clone was detected once. The chain carries TRBV5-8 and TRBJ1-5; D unresolved. The V end lost 1 base, the J end lost 2 bases, and 4 bases lay between the germline ends. Germline CDR1 and CDR2: SGHTS and YDEGEE. This CDR3 spans 13 amino acids. CDR3 sequence (DNA): TGTGCCAGCAGCTTGCGGGGCAATCAGCCCCAGCATTTT. Translation: CASSLRGNQPQHF.

The chain employs TRBV19 and TRBJ1-1, with no clear D. V was shortened by 6 bases and J by 4 bases, with 9 bases between the two germline ends. Germline V gene sequence: CDR1 LNHDA, CDR2 SQIVND (reference sequence). This CDR3 spans 12 amino acids. CDR3 sequence reads: CASSPRITEAFF. Here the CDR3 DNA reads TGTGCCAGTAGCCCTAGGATCACTGAAGCTTTCTTT.

The chain has TRBV9 and TRBJ2-1, with D maybe TRBD1 (6 bases). The germline V gene encodes CDR1 SGDLS and CDR2 YYNGEE. The CDR3 contains 15 residues. V was trimmed by 3 bases and J by 7 bases, leaving 17 bases between them. The CDR3 sequence: CASSAGNRVRNEQFF. CDR3 DNA: TGTGCCAGCAGCGCCGGAAACAGGGTTAGGAATGAGCAGTTCTTC.

V and J are TRBV6-5 and TRBJ2-7; 10 bases are shared with TRBD1. Germline trimming cut 2 bases from V and 4 bases from J; bases unmatched to any gene: 5. Germline CDR1 MNHEY, CDR2 SVGAGI. The CDR3 has 15 amino acids. The CDR3 loop is CASSYTGQGVYEQYF. CDR3 sequence (DNA): TGTGCCAGCAGTTACACAGGACAGGGGGTTTACGAGCAGTACTTC.

This chain uses TRBV10-2 with TRBJ1-1; 8 bases agree with TRBD1. The CDR3 consists of 17 residues. The germline gives CDR1 WSHSY, CDR2 SAAADI. The ends lost 7 bases at V and 1 base at J; junction bases unmatched: 14. CDR3 region: CASTLGNRGDGNTEAFF. Written as DNA, the CDR3 is TGCGCCAGCACTTTGGGGAACAGGGGGGACGGGAACACTGAAGCTTTCTTT.

This clone was found a few times. This chain connects TRBV9 to TRBJ2-7; the D is unclear. Germline V gives CDR1 SGDLS, CDR2 YYNGEE. The V end was cut by 4 bases, the J end by 3 bases, with 20 bases between. The CDR3 loop spans 16 amino acids. Here the CDR3 reads CASSTHGPKRYYEQYF. In DNA, the CDR3 is TGTGCCAGCAGCACCCACGGCCCAAAGAGATACTACGAGCAGTACTTC.

The CDR3 region is CASSLAAVGEQYF. In DNA, the CDR3 is TGCGCCAGCAGCTTGGCGGCGGTGGGGGAGCAGTACTTC. This chain links TRBV5-1 with TRBJ2-7, with D unclear. Germline CDR1 SGHRS, CDR2 YFSETQ. V dropped 0 bases and J dropped 7 bases, with 11 bases sitting between them. The CDR3 is made up of 13 amino acids.

This rearrangement joins TRBV28 to TRBJ2-2; 7 bases fit TRBD2. The germline V gene has CDR1 MDHEN and CDR2 SYDVKM. This CDR3 region has 14 residues. V was pared by 3 bases and J by 6 bases, with 4 bases of the junction left unmatched. CDR3 sequence (DNA): TGTGCCAGCAGTTTCCAGCGGGGCGCCGGGGAGCTGTTTTTT. It specifies CASSFQRGAGELFF.

This rearrangement joins TRBV2 to TRBJ1-4, with TRBD1 as a possible D gene (5 bases). The CDR3 runs 15 residues. V dropped 6 bases and J dropped 11 bases, with 22 bases sitting between them. Germline CDR1 reads SNHLY; CDR2 reads FYNNEI. The CDR3 is CASRSSGARVGKLFF. In DNA, the CDR3 is TGTGCCAGCAGATCGAGCGGGGCCAGGGTAGGCAAACTGTTTTTT.

Relative to its sample, this clone is medium-sized. The J gene is TRBJ2-7, the V gene TRBV10-1; no clear D. Between the trimmed V and J ends, which lost 2 bases and 5 bases, there was a span of 16 bases. The CDR3 is made up of 15 amino acids. The V gene's germline CDR1 is WNHNN and CDR2 SYGVQD (reference sequence). CDR3 protein: CASSEGPGTQNEQYF. CDR3 sequence (DNA): TGCGCCAGCAGTGAGGGCCCGGGTACCCAAAACGAGCAGTACTTC.

CDR3: CASSPRTGDTEAFF. For the CDR3, the DNA is TGTGCCAGCAGTCCACGGACAGGGGACACTGAAGCTTTCTTT. This chain joins TRBV6-6 and TRBJ1-1, with TRBD1 matching 9 bases. Losses at the gene ends were 5 bases for V and 3 bases for J; bases not matched to a gene: 4. This CDR3 has 14 amino acids. Germline V gives CDR1 MNHNY, CDR2 SVGAGI (reference sequence).

The chain uses TRBV15 and TRBJ1-2; TRBD1 might be the D (6 bases). The CDR3 covers 16 residues. V lost 1 base, J lost 4 bases, and 16 bases lay in between. Per the germline V gene, CDR1 is LNHNV and CDR2 is YYDKDF (reference sequence). The CDR3 sequence is CATSRGERGGAYGYTF. CDR3 in DNA: TGTGCCACCAGCAGAGGGGAACGAGGGGGTGCCTATGGCTACACCTTC.

This chain uses TRBV10-3 with TRBJ1-1; unclear D gene. From germline, CDR1 is ENHRY and CDR2 SYGVKD. The CDR3 has 12 amino acids. V was clipped by 4 bases and J by 1 base, with 4 bases between them. This CDR3 reads CAISVANTEAFF. The CDR3 DNA follows: TGTGCCATCAGTGTGGCGAACACTGAAGCTTTCTTT.